This T cell receptor beta chain was found in a study of PD-1 blockade in classical Hodgkin lymphoma. CDR1 and CDR2 (germline): MNHNY, SVGAGI (reference sequence). This CDR3 is 12 amino acids long. All the patients suffered relapse after autologous stem cell transplantation, and brentuximab vedotin exposure differed. In this sample, this clone turned up once. Its specificity is not known. Using immunoSEQ multiplex PCR, the repertoire was profiled, and TCRdb retains in-frame clones only, with some absent. The repertoire holds some 100,000 clones, 85% to 90% seen once, with under 7.5% in the top ten. General observations from the study: The baseline diversity of complete responders showed similarity to that of newly diagnosed patients.

The chain is built from TRBV6-6 and TRBJ2-7; 10 positions agree with TRBD1. The source of this sequence is a human donor with classical Hodgkin lymphoma. The starting material was peripheral blood mononuclear cells (PBMCs), obtained before the second cycle of nivolumab. CDR3 DNA sequence: TGTGTCACCCGGGACAGGGGTTACGAGCAGTACTTC. This encodes CVTRDRGYEQYF.